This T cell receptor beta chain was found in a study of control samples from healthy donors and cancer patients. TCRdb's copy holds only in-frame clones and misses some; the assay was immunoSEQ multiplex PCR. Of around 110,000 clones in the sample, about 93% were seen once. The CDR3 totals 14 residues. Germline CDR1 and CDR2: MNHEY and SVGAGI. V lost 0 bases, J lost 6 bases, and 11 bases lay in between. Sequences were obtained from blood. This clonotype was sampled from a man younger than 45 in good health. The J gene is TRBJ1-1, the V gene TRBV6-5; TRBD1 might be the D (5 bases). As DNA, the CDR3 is TGTGCCAGCAGTTACTCAGGTGGGGGTGCTGAAGCTTTCTTT. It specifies CASSYSGGGAEAFF.